These T cell receptor beta chains were read from a single sample in a study of blood T cell repertoires in COVID-19. Clones were read by immunoSEQ multiplex PCR, and TCRdb kept only the in-frame ones, dropping some. The repertoire holds some 400,000 clones, with approximately 77% as singletons. Material for sequencing was peripheral blood. These receptors originate from a human donor with acute or convalescent COVID-19. The donor label of this sample is uncertain. Both conserved end residues are part of each CDR3. Fields, in order: V gene, J gene, D gene, clone size, CDR3 protein, CDR3 DNA. A D gene is named only where the DNA matches it firmly. Only part of the rows carry a size: once, few, many, or a class if the clone is expanded.

>TRBV7-2|TRBJ2-5|.|few
CASSPGHSKRETQYF
TGTGCCAGCAGCCCCGGGCATTCAAAGCGGGAGACCCAGTACTTC
>TRBV28|TRBJ2-1|.|.
CASSPPRGASYNEQFF
TGTGCCAGCAGCCCGCCGCGGGGCGCGTCCTACAATGAGCAGTTCTTC
>TRBV21-1|TRBJ1-1|.|.
CASSKVYLAGTGFFYTEAFF
TGTGCCAGCAGCAAGGTTTACCTGGCCGGGACAGGGTTTTTTTACACTGAAGCTTTCTTT
>TRBV19|TRBJ1-1|.|.
CASSNGGEAFF
TGTGCCAGTAGTAACGGGGGTGAAGCTTTCTTT
>TRBV11-2|TRBJ2-1|.|.
CASSLVSGNPGNEQFF
TGTGCCAGCAGCTTAGTTTCAGGGAACCCAGGGAATGAGCAGTTCTTC
>TRBV3-1/TRBV3-2|TRBJ1-1|.|.
CASSPRGTEAFF
TGTGCCAGCAGCCCTCGGGGGACTGAAGCTTTCTTT
>TRBV2|TRBJ2-1|TRBD1|.
CASTRTGTSYNEQFF
TGTGCCAGCACACGGACAGGGACTTCCTACAATGAGCAGTTCTTC
>TRBV10-1|TRBJ1-3|.|.
CASSDVRDSGNTIYF
TGCGCCAGCAGTGACGTGAGAGACTCTGGAAACACCATATATTTT
>TRBV10-3|TRBJ2-1|TRBD1|once
CAISTGQGAHNEQFF
TGTGCCATCAGTACTGGACAGGGTGCGCACAATGAGCAGTTCTTC
>TRBV4-2|TRBJ1-2|TRBD1|.
CASSQDNRDRDGYTF
TGTGCCAGCAGCCAAGATAATAGAGACAGGGACGGCTACACCTTC
>TRBV14|TRBJ2-7|.|.
CASSPRTVSYEQYF
TGTGCCAGCAGCCCCCGGACAGTCTCCTACGAGCAGTACTTC
>TRBV3-1/TRBV3-2|TRBJ2-5|.|.
CASSQLVAQETQYF
TGTGCCAGCAGCCAACTTGTGGCCCAAGAGACCCAGTACTTC
>TRBV28|TRBJ1-4|.|.
CASSYERRGEKLFF
TGTGCCAGCAGCTACGAACGACGGGGTGAAAAACTGTTTTTT
>TRBV9|TRBJ1-6|.|.
CASSEAGRGYNSPLHF
TGTGCCAGCAGCGAAGCGGGACGTGGCTATAATTCACCCCTCCACTTT
>TRBV12-5|TRBJ2-7|.|few
CASGLTGTPYEQYF
TGTGCTAGTGGTTTGACAGGGACCCCCTACGAGCAGTACTTC
>TRBV7-8|TRBJ1-2|.|many
CASSSLVIQGNLRYGYTF
TGTGCCAGCAGCTCCCTCGTGATACAGGGTAATTTGCGCTATGGCTACACCTTC
>TRBV2|TRBJ1-2|.|.
CASRADRSYGYTF
TGTGCCAGCAGAGCTGACAGGTCCTATGGCTACACCTTC
>TRBV5-5|TRBJ2-1|TRBD2|.
CASSLGGGAGNEQFF
TGTGCCAGCAGCTTGGGCGGGGGGGCAGGAAATGAGCAGTTCTTC
>TRBV27|TRBJ2-1|TRBD2|.
CASSLSRTSGGASYNEQFF
TGTGCCAGCAGTTTATCTAGGACTAGCGGGGGGGCCTCCTACAATGAGCAGTTCTTC
>TRBV6-2/TRBV6-3|TRBJ2-7|TRBD2|.
CASSWGTSGEYEQYF
TGTGCCAGCAGTTGGGGGACTAGCGGGGAGTACGAGCAGTACTTC
>TRBV19|TRBJ2-1|.|.
CASSRMGQSTYNEQFF
TGTGCCAGTAGCCGCATGGGCCAGTCAACCTACAATGAGCAGTTCTTC